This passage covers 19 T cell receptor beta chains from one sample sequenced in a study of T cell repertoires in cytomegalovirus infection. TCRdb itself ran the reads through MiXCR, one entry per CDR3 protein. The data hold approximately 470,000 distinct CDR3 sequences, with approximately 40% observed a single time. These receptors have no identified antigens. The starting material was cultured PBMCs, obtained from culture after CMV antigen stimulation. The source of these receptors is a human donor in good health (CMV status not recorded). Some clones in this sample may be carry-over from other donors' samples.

This CDR3 is CASSYSAGLAGTDTQYF. CDR3 DNA: TGTGCCAGCAGTTACTCCGCGGGACTAGCGGGCACAGATACGCAGTATTTT. The J gene is TRBJ2-3, the V gene TRBV6-6; 11 bases match TRBD2. The V gene's germline CDR1 is MNHNY and CDR2 SVGAGI (reference sequence). This CDR3 comprises 17 residues. The V segment lost 0 bases and the J segment 1 base; nucleotides outside the gene matches: 3.

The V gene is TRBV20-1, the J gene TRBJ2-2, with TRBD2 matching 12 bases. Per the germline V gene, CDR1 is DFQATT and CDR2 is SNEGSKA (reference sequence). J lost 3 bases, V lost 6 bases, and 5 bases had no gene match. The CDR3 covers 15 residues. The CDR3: CSARTSGADTGELFF. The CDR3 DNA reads TGCAGTGCGCGGACTAGCGGGGCCGACACCGGGGAGCTGTTTTTT.

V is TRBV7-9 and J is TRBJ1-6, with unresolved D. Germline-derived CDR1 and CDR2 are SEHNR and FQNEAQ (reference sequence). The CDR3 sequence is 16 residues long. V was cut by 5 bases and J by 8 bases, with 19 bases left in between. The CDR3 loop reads CASSLRWPDPHSPLHF. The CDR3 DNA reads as TGTGCCAGCAGCCTCCGTTGGCCCGACCCTCATTCACCCCTCCACTTT.

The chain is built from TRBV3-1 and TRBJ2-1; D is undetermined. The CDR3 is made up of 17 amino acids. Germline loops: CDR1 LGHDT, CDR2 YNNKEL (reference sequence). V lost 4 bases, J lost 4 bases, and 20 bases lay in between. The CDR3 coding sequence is TGTGCCAGCAGCCCCCCACTACCGGAAGCGAGATACAATGAGCAGTTCTTC. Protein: CASSPPLPEARYNEQFF.

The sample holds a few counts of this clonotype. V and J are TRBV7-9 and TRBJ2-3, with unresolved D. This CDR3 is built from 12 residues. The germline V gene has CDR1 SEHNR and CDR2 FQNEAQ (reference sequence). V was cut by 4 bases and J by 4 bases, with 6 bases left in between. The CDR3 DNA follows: TGTGCCAGCAGCTCCCACCCAGATACGCAGTATTTT. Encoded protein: CASSSHPDTQYF.

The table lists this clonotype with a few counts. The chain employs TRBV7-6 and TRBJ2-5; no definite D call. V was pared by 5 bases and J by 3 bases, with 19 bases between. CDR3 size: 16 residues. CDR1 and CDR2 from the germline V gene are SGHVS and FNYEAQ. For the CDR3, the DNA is TGTGCCAGCAGCCCAGATCTAGGCCCCCAGGAAGAGACCCAGTACTTC. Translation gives CASSPDLGPQEETQYF.

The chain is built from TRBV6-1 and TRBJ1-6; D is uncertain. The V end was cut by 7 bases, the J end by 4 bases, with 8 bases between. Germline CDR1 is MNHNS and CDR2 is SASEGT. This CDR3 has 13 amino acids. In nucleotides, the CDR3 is TGTGCCAGCACCCGGGATTATAATTCACCCCTCCACTTT. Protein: CASTRDYNSPLHF.

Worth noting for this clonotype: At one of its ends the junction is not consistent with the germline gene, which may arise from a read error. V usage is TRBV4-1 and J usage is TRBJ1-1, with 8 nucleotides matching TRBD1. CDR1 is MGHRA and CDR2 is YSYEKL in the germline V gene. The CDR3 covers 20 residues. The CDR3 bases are TGTGCCAGCAGGCTAGAGCCCAGGGGGCAGGGAACCTATGAAAGGACTGAAGCTTTCTTT. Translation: CASRLEPRGQGTYERTEAFF.

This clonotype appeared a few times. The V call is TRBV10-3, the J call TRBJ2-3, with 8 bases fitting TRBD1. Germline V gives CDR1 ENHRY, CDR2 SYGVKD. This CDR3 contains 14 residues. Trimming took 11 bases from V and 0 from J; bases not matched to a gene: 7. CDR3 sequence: CAAGRDRSTDTQYF. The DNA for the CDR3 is TGTGCCGCAGGCAGGGACAGGAGCACAGATACGCAGTATTTT.

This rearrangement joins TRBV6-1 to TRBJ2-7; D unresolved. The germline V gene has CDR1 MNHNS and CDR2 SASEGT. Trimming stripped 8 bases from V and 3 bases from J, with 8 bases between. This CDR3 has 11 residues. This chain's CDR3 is CASLRYYEQYF. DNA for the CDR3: TGTGCCAGCCTACGGTACTACGAGCAGTACTTC.

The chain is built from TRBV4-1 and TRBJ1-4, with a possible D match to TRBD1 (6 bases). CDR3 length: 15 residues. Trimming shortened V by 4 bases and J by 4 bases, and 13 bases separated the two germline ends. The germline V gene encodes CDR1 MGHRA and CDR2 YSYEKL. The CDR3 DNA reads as TGCGCCAGCAGCCCCGGACAGCGACTTAATGAAAAACTGTTTTTT. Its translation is CASSPGQRLNEKLFF.

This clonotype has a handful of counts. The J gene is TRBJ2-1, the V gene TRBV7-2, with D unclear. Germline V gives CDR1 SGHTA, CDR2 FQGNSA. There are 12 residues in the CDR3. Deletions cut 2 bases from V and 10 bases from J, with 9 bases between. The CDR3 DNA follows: TGTGCCAGCAGCTTACGTCCATCGGAGCAGTTCTTC. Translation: CASSLRPSEQFF.

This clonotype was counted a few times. The CDR3 loop is CASRKGAGQGEKNYGYTF. CDR3 DNA: TGCGCCAGCAGAAAGGGAGCGGGACAGGGGGAAAAGAACTATGGCTACACCTTC. The V gene is TRBV4-1, the J gene TRBJ1-2; 11 bases fit TRBD1. V shed 6 bases, J shed 2 bases, and the junction held 14 bases outside the gene matches. This CDR3 has 18 amino acids. Germline CDR1 reads MGHRA; CDR2 reads YSYEKL.

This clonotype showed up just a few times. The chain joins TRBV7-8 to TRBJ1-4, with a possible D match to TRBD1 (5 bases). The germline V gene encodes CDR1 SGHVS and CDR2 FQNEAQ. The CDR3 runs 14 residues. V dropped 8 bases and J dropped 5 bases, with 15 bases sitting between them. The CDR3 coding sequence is TGTGCCAGCGGGGCGGGTGATCGGAATGAAAAACTGTTTTTT. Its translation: CASGAGDRNEKLFF. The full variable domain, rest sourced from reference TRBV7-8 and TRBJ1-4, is GAGVSQSPRYKVAKRGQDVALRCDPISGHVSLFWYQQALGQGPEFLTYFQNEAQLDKSGLPSDRFFAERPEGSVSTLKIQRTQQEDSAVYLCASGAGDRNEKLFFGSGTQLSVL.

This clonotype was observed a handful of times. CDR3: CASSQLPLGMNSYEQYF. Here the CDR3 DNA reads TGTGCCAGCAGTCAGTTGCCCTTAGGGATGAACTCCTACGAGCAGTACTTC. The chain joins TRBV6-2 or TRBV6-3 to TRBJ2-7; no firm D call. Per germline, CDR1 MNHEY and CDR2 SVGEGT. V shed 5 bases and J shed 0 bases, with 20 bases lying between them. The CDR3 length is 17 residues.

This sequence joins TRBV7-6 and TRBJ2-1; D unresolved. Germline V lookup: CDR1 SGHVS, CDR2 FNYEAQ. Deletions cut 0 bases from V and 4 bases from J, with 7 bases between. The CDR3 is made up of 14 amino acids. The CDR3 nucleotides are TGTGCCAGCAGCTTAGCGGACCTTTACAATGAGCAGTTCTTC. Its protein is CASSLADLYNEQFF.

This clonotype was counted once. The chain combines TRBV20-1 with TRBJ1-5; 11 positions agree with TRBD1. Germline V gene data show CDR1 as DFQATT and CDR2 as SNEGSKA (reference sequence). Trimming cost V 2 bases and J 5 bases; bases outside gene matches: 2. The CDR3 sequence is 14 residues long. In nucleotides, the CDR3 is TGCAGTGCTAGAAGGGGACAGGGGGATCAGCCCCAGCATTTT. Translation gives CSARRGQGDQPQHF.

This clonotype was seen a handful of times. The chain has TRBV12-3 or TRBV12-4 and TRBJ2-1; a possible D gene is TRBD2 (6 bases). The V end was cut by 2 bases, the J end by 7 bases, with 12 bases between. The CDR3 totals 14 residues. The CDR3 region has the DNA TGTGCCAGCAGTTTAAAAACCCGGGGGAATGAGCAGTTCTTC. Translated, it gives CASSLKTRGNEQFF.

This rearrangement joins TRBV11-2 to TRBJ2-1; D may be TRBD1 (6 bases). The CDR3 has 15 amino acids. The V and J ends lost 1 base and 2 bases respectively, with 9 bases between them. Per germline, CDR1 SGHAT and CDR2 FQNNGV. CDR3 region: CASSLGGQAYNEQFF. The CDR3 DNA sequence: TGTGCCAGCAGCTTAGGGGGGCAGGCCTACAATGAGCAGTTCTTC.